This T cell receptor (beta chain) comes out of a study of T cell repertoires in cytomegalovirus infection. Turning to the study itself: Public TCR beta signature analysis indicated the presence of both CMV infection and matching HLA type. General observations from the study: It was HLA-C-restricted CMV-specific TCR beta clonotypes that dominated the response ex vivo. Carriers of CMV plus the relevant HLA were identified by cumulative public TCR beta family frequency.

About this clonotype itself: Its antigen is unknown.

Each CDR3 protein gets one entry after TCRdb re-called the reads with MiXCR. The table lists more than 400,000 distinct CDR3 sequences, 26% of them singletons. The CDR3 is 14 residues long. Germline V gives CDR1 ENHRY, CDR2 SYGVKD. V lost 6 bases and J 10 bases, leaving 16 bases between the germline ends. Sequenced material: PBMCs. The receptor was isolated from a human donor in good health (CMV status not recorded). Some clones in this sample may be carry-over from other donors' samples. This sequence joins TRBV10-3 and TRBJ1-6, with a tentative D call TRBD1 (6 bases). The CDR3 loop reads CAIRPDRSGSPLHF. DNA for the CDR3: TGTGCCATCAGACCGGACAGAAGTGGGTCACCCCTCCACTTT.